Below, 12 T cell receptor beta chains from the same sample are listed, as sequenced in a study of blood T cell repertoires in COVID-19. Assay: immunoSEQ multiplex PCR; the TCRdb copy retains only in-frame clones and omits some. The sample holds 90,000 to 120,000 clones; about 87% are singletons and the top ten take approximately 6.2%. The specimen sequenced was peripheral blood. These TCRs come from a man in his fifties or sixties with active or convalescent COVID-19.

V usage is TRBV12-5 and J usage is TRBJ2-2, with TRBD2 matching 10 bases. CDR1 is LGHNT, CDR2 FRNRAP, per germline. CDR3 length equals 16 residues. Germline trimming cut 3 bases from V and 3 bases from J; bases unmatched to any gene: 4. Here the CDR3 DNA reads TGTGCTAGTGGTTTCGGGACTAGCGTAGACACCGGGGAGCTGTTTTTT. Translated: CASGFGTSVDTGELFF.

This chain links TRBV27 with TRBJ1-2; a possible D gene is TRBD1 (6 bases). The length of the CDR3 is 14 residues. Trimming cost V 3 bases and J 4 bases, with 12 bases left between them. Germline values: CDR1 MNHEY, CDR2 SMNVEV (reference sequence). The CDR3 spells CASSFLQGAYGYTF. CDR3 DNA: TGTGCCAGCAGTTTTCTACAGGGCGCCTATGGCTACACCTTC.

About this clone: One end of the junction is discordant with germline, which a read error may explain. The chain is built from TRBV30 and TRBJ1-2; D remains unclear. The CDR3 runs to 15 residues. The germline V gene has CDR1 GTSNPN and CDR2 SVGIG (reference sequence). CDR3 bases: TGTGCCTGGAGTGTACCGCGCAACACTAATTATGGCTACACCTTC. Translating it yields CAWSVPRNTNYGYTF. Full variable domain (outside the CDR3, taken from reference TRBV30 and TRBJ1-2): SQTIHQWPATLVQPVGSPLSLECTVEGTSNPNLYWYRQAAGRGLQLLFYSVGIGQISSEVPQNLSASRPQDRQFILSSKKLLLSDSGFYLCAWSVPRNTNYGYTFGSGTRLTVV.

The CDR3 sequence is CASKVGGYNEQFF. CDR3 nucleotide sequence: TGTGCCAGCAAGGTCGGCGGGTACAATGAGCAGTTCTTC. The chain recombines TRBV6-5 with TRBJ2-1; possible D gene TRBD2, 5 bases. Germline V gene data show CDR1 as MNHEY and CDR2 as SVGAGI. Trimming removed 7 bases from V and 4 bases from J, with 11 bases in between. This CDR3 is built from 13 residues.

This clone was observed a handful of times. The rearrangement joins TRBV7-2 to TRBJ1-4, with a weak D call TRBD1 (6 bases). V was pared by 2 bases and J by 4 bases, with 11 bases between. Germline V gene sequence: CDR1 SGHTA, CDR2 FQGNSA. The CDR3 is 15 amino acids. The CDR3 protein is CASSLHGQINEKLFF. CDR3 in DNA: TGTGCCAGCAGCTTACATGGACAGATTAATGAAAAACTGTTTTTT.

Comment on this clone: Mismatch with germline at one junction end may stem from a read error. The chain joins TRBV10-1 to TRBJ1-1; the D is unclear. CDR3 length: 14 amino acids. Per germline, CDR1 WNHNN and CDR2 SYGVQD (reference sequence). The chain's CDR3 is CASSGGTVNAEAFF. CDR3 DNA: TGCGCCAGCAGTGGAGGAACGGTGAACGCTGAAGCTTTCTTT.

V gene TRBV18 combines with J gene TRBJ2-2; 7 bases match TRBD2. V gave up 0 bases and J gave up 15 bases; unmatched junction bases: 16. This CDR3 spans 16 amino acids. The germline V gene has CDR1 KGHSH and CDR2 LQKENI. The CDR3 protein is CASSPPPVAGAPEVFF. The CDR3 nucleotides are TGTGCCAGCTCACCACCCCCTGTGGCGGGAGCCCCCGAGGTGTTTTTT. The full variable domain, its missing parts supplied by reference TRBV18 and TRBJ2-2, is NAGVMQNPRHLVRRRGQEARLRCSPMKGHSHVYWYRQLPEEGLKFMVYLQKENIIDESGMPKERFSAEFPKEGPSILRIQQVVRGDSAAYFCASSPPPVAGAPEVFFGEGSRLTVL.

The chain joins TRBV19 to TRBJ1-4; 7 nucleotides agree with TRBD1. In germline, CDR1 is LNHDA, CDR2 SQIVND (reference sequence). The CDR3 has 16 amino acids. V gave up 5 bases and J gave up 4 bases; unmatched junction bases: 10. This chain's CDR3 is CASSGARGQNNEKLFF. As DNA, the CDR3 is TGTGCCAGTAGTGGGGCCAGGGGACAGAATAATGAAAAACTGTTTTTT.

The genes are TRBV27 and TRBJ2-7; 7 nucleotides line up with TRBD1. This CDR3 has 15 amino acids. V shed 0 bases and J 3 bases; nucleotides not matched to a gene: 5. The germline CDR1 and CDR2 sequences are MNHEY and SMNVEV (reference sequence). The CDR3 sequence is CASSLSYRGSYEQYF. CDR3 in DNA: TGTGCCAGCAGTTTATCCTACAGGGGCAGCTACGAGCAGTACTTC.

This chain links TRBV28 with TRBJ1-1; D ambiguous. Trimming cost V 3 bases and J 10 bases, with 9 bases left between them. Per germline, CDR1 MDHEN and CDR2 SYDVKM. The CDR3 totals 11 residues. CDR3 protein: CASSFLSGAFF. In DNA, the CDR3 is TGTGCCAGCAGTTTTTTATCCGGAGCTTTCTTT.

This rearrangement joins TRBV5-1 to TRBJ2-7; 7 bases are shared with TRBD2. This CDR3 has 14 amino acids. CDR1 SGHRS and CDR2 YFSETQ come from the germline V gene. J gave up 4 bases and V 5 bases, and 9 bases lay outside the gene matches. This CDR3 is CASRLGTIEYEQYF. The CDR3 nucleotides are TGCGCCAGCAGACTCGGGACTATCGAATACGAGCAGTACTTC.

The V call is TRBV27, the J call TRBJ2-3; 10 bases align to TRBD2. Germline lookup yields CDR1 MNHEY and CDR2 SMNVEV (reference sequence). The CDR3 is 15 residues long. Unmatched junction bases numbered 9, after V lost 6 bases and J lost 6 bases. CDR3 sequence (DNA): TGTGCCAGCAGCGCGAGGACTAGCGGAGTCGATACGCAGTATTTT. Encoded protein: CASSARTSGVDTQYF.